This T cell receptor beta chain was documented in a study of T cells after yellow fever vaccination (dated by TCRdb to the late 2010s). Some background on the complete study: Libraries from fractions with low cell numbers were prepared with the SMART-Seq v4 Ultra Low Input RNA kit. Bulk PBMC replicates and cell subsets were isolated from blood drawn at multiple timepoints before and after both primary and secondary immunization. Two healthy male donors, one aged 18 to 30 and one aged 30 to 40 years, made up the cohort. To follow T-cell clones before and after both primary and booster YFV17D yellow fever vaccination, bulk TCR alpha and beta repertoires underwent longitudinal sequencing. Study-level results and caveats: A small share of clonotypes was detected in both CD4 and CD8 compartments, with the overlap likely arising from convergent recombination. Computational filtering was required because FACS-sorted repertoires could contain abundant contaminating clonotypes from the bulk population. Because the study included only a couple of donors, the extent to which the findings can be generalized is limited. The secondary T-cell response was weaker than the primary response but faster, peaking on day 5 instead of day 15. Most clones expanded after primary vaccination were re-detected after the booster (96% of CD4 and about 88% of CD8), suggesting broad memory maintenance.

This specimen's treatment or condition label, interpreted: live attenuated yellow fever vaccine strain. A standard Ficoll-Paque protocol was used to isolate PBMCs from peripheral blood. Dynabeads CD4 and CD8 positive selection kits were used to isolate the CD4 and CD8 T-cell fractions. RNA was extracted with TriZol from bulk PBMCs, CD4 and CD8 fractions, and dextramer-positive and dextramer-negative fractions. This clonotype was seen ten or more times. What this receptor recognizes is not known. No much larger clone is present one base from it, and per-base qualities are unavailable. Trimming removed 4 bases from V and 4 bases from J; the gene matches leave 7 bases unexplained. CDR1 SGHRS and CDR2 YFSETQ are derived from the germline V gene. The CDR3 sequence holds 14 residues, the cysteine and phenylalanine included. Just CDR3 DNA is preserved here, 42 bases in frame from base 1. The instrument given in TCRdb is Illumina NovaSeq 6000. Synthesis of TCR cDNA relied on 5'RACE template switching, a step that introduced a universal primer site along with unique molecular identifiers. Priming for cDNA synthesis came from both the TCR alpha and TCR beta constant segments. Libraries were amplified in two PCR steps, with sample barcodes and sequencing adapters added in the second step. Sequencing of libraries was done on Illumina HiSeq 2500 (2x100 bp) or NovaSeq (2x150 bp). The published analysis was carried out like this. MIGEC was used to demultiplex reads and collapse the reads into UMI consensus sequences, and MiXCR was used for V(D)J alignment. Vaccine-responding clonotypes were defined with edgeR using replicate PBMC samples, requiring FDR below 0.01 and a log2 fold change above 5 up to day 15. Bulk clonotypes were assigned CD4 or CD8 identity according to which sequenced CD4 or CD8 repertoire held them at higher abundance. Using fastp trimming at Q25 and MiXCR clonotype assembly, TCRdb reanalyzed the public sequencing data and kept in-frame beta chains. A single entry per CDR3 protein holds the most common genes and DNA from its merged rows. What appears here as the V and J calls and clone size reflects TCRdb's work, not the paper's. Across this sample there are approximately 250,000 distinct CDR3 sequences, with roughly 4.8% seen only once. The top ten constitute less than 3.5% of the sample.

The source material was CD4+ T cells sorted from PBMCs, sampled on the day of the yellow fever booster vaccination. The V and J genes are TRBV5-1 and TRBJ1-1; a stretch of 7 junction bases matches TRBD1. The source of this sequence is a young man who received the YFV17D yellow fever vaccine. The CDR3 protein sequence reads: CASSPTGAFTEAFF. The DNA reads as follows: TGCGCCAGCAGCCCTACAGGGGCTTTCACTGAAGCTTTCTTT.